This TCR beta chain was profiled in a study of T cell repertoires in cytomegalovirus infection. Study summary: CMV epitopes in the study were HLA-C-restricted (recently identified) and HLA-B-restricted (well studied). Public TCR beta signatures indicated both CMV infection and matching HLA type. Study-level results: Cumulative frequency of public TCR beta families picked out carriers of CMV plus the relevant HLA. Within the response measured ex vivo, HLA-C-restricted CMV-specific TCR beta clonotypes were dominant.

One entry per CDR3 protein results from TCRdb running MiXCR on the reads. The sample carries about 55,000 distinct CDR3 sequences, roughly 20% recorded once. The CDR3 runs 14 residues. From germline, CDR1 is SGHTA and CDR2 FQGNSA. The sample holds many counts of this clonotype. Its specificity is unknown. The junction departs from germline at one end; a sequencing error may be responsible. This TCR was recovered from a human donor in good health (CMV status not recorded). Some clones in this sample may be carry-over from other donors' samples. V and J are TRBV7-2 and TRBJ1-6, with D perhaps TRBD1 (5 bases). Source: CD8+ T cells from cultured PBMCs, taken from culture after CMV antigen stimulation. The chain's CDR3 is CAISSQGINSPLHF. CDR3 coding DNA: TGTGCCATCAGCTCCCAGGGAATTAATTCACCCCTCCACTTT. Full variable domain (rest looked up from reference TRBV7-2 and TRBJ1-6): GAGVSQSPSNKVTEKGKDVELRCDPISGHTALYWYRQSLGQGLEFLIYFQGNSAPDKSGLPSDRFSAERTGGSVSTLTIQRTQQEDSAVYLCAISSQGINSPLHFGNGTRLTVT.